This T cell receptor (beta chain) was identified in a study of cytomegalovirus exposure and HLA in healthy donors. Both 60 Vbeta primers and 13 Jbeta primers went into the PCR. Method: immunoSEQ multiplex PCR; TCRdb's copy keeps in-frame clones and lacks some. The table lists about 65,000 clones. As concerns this clone: Its cognate antigen is unknown.

Trimming cost V 0 bases and J 2 bases; bases outside gene matches: 3. This CDR3 is built from 14 residues. Germline V gene lookup returns CDR1 GTSNPN and CDR2 SVGIG (reference sequence). The study, taken as a whole, reports: Associated with cytomegalovirus, according to the listing, were approximately 160 TCR beta chains.

The sequencing input was PBMCs. This sequence was found in a boy younger than 18 in good health and CMV-seronegative. The J gene is TRBJ1-1, the V gene TRBV30; TRBD1 agrees at 7 bases. As DNA, the CDR3 is TGTGCCTGGAGTGTAGGGGGCGGTAACACTGAAGCTTTCTTT. As protein: CAWSVGGGNTEAFF.